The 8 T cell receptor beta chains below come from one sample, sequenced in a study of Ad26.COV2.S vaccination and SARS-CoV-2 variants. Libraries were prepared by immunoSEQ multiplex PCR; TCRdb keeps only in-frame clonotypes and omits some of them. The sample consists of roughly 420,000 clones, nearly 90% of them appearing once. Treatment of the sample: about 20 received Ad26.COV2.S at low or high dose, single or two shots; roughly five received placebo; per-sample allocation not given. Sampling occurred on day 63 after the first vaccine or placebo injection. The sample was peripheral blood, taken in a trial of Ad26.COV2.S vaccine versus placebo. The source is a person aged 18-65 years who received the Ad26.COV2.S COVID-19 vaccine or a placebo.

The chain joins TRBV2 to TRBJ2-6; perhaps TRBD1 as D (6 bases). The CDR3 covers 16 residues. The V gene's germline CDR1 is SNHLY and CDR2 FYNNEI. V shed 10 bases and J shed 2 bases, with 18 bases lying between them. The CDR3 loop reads CANGQHGRPGANVLTF. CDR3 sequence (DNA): TGTGCCAACGGACAGCACGGACGGCCTGGGGCCAACGTCCTGACTTTC.

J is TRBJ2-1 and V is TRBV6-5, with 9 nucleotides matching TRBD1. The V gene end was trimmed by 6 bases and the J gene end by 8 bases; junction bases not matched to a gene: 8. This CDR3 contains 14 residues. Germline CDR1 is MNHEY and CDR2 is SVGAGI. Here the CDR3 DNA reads TGTGCCAGCAGGGACACGGGACAGGGATATGAGCAGTTCTTC. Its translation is CASRDTGQGYEQFF.

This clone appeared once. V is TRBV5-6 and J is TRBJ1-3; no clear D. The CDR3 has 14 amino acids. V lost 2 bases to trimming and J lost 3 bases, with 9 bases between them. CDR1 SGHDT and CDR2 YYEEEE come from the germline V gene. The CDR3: CASSFSPRGNTIYF. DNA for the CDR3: TGTGCCAGCAGCTTCTCCCCCCGTGGAAACACCATATATTTT.

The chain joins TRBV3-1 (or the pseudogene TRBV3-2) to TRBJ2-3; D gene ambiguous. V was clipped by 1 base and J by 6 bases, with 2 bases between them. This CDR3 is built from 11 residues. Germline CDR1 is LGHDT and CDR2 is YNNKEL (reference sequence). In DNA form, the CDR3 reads TGTGCCAGCAGCCAAGTGGATACGCAGTATTTT. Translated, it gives CASSQVDTQYF.

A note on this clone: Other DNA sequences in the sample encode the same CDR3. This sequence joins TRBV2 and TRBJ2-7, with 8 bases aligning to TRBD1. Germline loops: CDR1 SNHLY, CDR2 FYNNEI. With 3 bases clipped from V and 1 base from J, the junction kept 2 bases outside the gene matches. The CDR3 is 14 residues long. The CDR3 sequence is CASSDQGASYEQYF. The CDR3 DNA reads TGTGCCAGCAGTGACCAGGGGGCATCCTACGAGCAGTACTTC. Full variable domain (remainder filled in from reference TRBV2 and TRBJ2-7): EPEVTQTPSHQVTQMGQEVILRCVPISNHLYFYWYRQILGQKVEFLVSFYNNEISEKSEIFDDQFSVERPDGSNFTLKIRSTKLEDSAMYFCASSDQGASYEQYFGPGTRLTVT.

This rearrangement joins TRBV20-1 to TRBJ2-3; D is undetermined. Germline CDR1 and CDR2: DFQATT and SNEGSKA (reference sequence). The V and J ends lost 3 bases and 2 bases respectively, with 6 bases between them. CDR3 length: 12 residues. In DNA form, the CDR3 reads TGCAGTGCTAGTAGCTACACAGATACGCAGTATTTT. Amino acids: CSASSYTDTQYF.

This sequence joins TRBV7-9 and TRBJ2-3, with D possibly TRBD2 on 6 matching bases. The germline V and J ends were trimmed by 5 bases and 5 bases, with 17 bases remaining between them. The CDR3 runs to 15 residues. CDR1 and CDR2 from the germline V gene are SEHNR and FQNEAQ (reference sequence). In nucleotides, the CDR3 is TGTGCCAGCAGCCCTCGCGGGGCGACGGAAGATACGCAGTATTTT. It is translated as CASSPRGATEDTQYF. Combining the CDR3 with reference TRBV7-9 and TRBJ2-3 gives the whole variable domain DTGVSQNPRHKITKRGQNVTFRCDPISEHNRLYWYRQTLGQGPEFLTYFQNEAQLEKSRLLSDRFSAERPKGSFSTLEIQRTEQGDSAMYLCASSPRGATEDTQYFGPGTRLTVL.

This chain's CDR3 is CASSFTPGQGVYEQYF. In DNA form, the CDR3 reads TGCGCCAGCAGCTTTACCCCGGGACAGGGGGTGTACGAGCAGTACTTC. The V gene is TRBV5-1, the J gene TRBJ2-7; 11 bases match TRBD1. V lost 2 bases and J lost 4; bases outside the gene matches: 8. CDR3 length: 16 amino acids. Germline lookup yields CDR1 SGHRS and CDR2 YFSETQ.